This T cell receptor (beta chain) was found in a study of low-dose radiotherapy and immunotherapy resistance in tumors. Whole-study context: In Cohort 2, 1 Gy per fraction was delivered every two weeks, for a total of 13 Gy over 26 weeks.

Time point denoted: before trial treatment. Germline CDR1 and CDR2: LGHNA and YSLEER. The length of the CDR3 is 16 residues. Unmatched junction bases numbered 9, after V lost 4 bases and J lost 3 bases. Primers used for first-strand cDNA, a TRAV- and TRBV-specific set, covered both alpha and beta chains. It was with a constant-region primer and a V-primer adapter that TCRs were amplified over approximately 20 PCR cycles. TCRdb analysed the reads with MiXCR anew, one entry per CDR3 protein. The table lists 35,000 to 45,000 distinct CDR3 sequences, roughly 31% of them singletons. This clonotype was picked up one time.

The chain carries TRBV4-3 and TRBJ1-5; 7 bases line up with TRBD1. The sequence came from a male donor with gallbladder cancer. Sample: PBMCs, taken before treatment. The DNA for the CDR3 is TGCGCCAGCAGCCCAAAGGGGCAGGGGGACAATCAGCCCCAGCATTTT. Translation gives CASSPKGQGDNQPQHF.